A selection of T cell receptor beta chains follows, all from one sample in a study of control samples from healthy donors and cancer patients. The table came from immunoSEQ multiplex PCR; TCRdb's copy has only in-frame clones and leaves some out. Its clone listing holds 150,000 to 200,000 clones. Sequencing was carried out using blood. Every receptor here comes from a woman in her 30s in good health. Both conserved end residues are part of each CDR3. D genes are given only for firm matches.

D: -
J: TRBJ1-1
V: TRBV5-1
DNA: TGCGCCAGCAACCCCTTAGACAGGACTACTGAAGCTTTCTTT
CDR3: CASNPLDRTTEAFF

D: -
J: TRBJ1-6
V: TRBV7-2
DNA: TGTGCCAGCAGCTTAAGTCGTACAGGCGGGTCACCCCTCCACTTT
CDR3: CASSLSRTGGSPLHF

D: -
J: TRBJ1-1
V: TRBV28
DNA: TGTGCCAGTCGTTCTAACCGAGAAGCTTTCTTT
CDR3: CASRSNREAFF

D: TRBD2
J: TRBJ2-2
V: TRBV5-1
DNA: TGCGCCAGCAGCCCGCAAGCGGGGACCGCGAACACCGGGGAGCTGTTTTTT
CDR3: CASSPQAGTANTGELFF

D: -
J: TRBJ2-6
V: TRBV27
DNA: TGTGCCAGCAGTTTCGTGGGACGAGGCTCTGGGGCCAACGTCCTGACTTTC
CDR3: CASSFVGRGSGANVLTF

D: -
J: TRBJ2-6
V: TRBV5-4
DNA: TGTGCCAGCAGCTTGGGGGCGGGTGGGGCCAACGTCCTGACTTTC
CDR3: CASSLGAGGANVLTF

D: -
J: TRBJ1-6
V: TRBV14
DNA: TGTGCCAGCAGAAGTTCCCGTACCGTTTCACCCCTCCACTTT
CDR3: CASRSSRTVSPLHF

D: TRBD2
J: TRBJ2-7
V: TRBV10-3
DNA: TGTGCCATCAGTGAAGCTAGCGGAACCTACGAGCAGTACTTC
CDR3: CAISEASGTYEQYF

D: -
J: TRBJ2-7
V: TRBV15
DNA: TGTGCCACCAGCAGAACAGCCGCCCAAAGGGGAGAGCAGTACTTC
CDR3: CATSRTAAQRGEQYF

D: -
J: TRBJ2-3
V: TRBV3-1/TRBV3-2
DNA: TGTGCCAGCAGCCAAGCGGGGACGGATACGCAGTATTTT
CDR3: CASSQAGTDTQYF

D: -
J: TRBJ1-2
V: TRBV19
DNA: TGTGCCAGTAGTATAGTGCAGGGGAATGGCTACACCTTC
CDR3: CASSIVQGNGYTF

D: TRBD1
J: TRBJ2-3
V: TRBV7-9
DNA: TGTGCCAGCAGCCCACAGGGGGCCGGCACAGATACGCAGTATTTT
CDR3: CASSPQGAGTDTQYF

D: -
J: TRBJ1-2
V: TRBV24-1
DNA: TGTGCCACCAGTGACGGAGCTAACTATGGCTACACCTTC
CDR3: CATSDGANYGYTF

D: -
J: TRBJ1-6
V: TRBV19
DNA: TGTGCCAGTAGTCTCCGACAGGAGATTAATTCACCCCTCCACTTT
CDR3: CASSLRQEINSPLHF

D: -
J: TRBJ1-5
V: TRBV14
DNA: TGTGCCAGCAGTTATGACGGCAATCAGCCCCAGCATTTT
CDR3: CASSYDGNQPQHF

D: -
J: TRBJ1-2
V: TRBV10-3
DNA: TGTGCCATCAGTGAGCCAAACAGGGAGCAGGGCTACACCTTC
CDR3: CAISEPNREQGYTF

D: TRBD1
J: TRBJ1-5
V: TRBV5-6
DNA: TGTGCCAGCAGCTTGGCCGGTGGGACAGGGGAACGTCAGCCCCAGCATTTT
CDR3: CASSLAGGTGERQPQHF

D: -
J: TRBJ1-2
V: TRBV19
DNA: TGTGCCAGTCGCTCCGGGACAAATTATGGCTACACCTTC
CDR3: CASRSGTNYGYTF

D: -
J: TRBJ1-4
V: TRBV4-2
DNA: TGTGCCAGCAGCCAAGGGGGAGAGATGGAAAAACTGTTTTTT
CDR3: CASSQGGEMEKLFF

D: TRBD1
J: TRBJ1-5
V: TRBV15
DNA: TGTGCCACCAGCAGAGGAGACAGGGAAAATCAGCCCCAGCATTTT
CDR3: CATSRGDRENQPQHF

D: -
J: TRBJ1-6
V: TRBV18
DNA: TGTGCCAGCTCACTAGGACCGACAAATTCACCCCTCCACTTT
CDR3: CASSLGPTNSPLHF

D: -
J: TRBJ1-5
V: TRBV7-8
DNA: TGTGCCAGCAGCTTAGCCAGGACAGTCTTAGGTCAGCCCCAGCATTTT
CDR3: CASSLARTVLGQPQHF

D: TRBD2
J: TRBJ2-5
V: TRBV28
DNA: TGTGCCAGCACGGCGGGGGGCTCCCCAGAGACCCAGTACTTC
CDR3: CASTAGGSPETQYF

D: -
J: TRBJ2-7
V: TRBV6-5
DNA: TGTGCCAGCAGTTACAGGTCTGCCGCTGCCTACGAGCAGTACTTC
CDR3: CASSYRSAAAYEQYF

D: -
J: TRBJ1-4
V: TRBV7-2
DNA: TGTGCCAGCAGCTTGGCCACCAAACGCACTAATGAAAAACTGTTTTTT
CDR3: CASSLATKRTNEKLFF

D: -
J: TRBJ1-1
V: TRBV10-3
DNA: TGTGCCATCAGTGAGCGTGGGGGGAACACTGAAGCTTTCTTT
CDR3: CAISERGGNTEAFF

D: TRBD1
J: TRBJ2-2
V: TRBV27
DNA: TGTGCCAGCAGTCGAATAGACAGGGTGGCCACCGGGGAGCTGTTTTTT
CDR3: CASSRIDRVATGELFF

D: TRBD1
J: TRBJ1-2
V: TRBV7-9
DNA: TGTGCCAGCAGCTTAGGGACAGGGCTTTATGGCTACACCTTC
CDR3: CASSLGTGLYGYTF

D: TRBD1
J: TRBJ2-7
V: TRBV9
DNA: TGTGCCAGCAGCGCCGGACAGGTCTCCTACGAGCAGTACTTC
CDR3: CASSAGQVSYEQYF

D: -
J: TRBJ2-2
V: TRBV7-9
DNA: TGTGCCAGCAGCTTAGGAGGTAGCACAACCCGCGCCGGGGAGCTGTTTTTT
CDR3: CASSLGGSTTRAGELFF

D: -
J: TRBJ2-7
V: TRBV29-1
DNA: TGCAGCGTTGCGACATGGGGCTACGAGCAGTACTTC
CDR3: CSVATWGYEQYF

D: -
J: TRBJ1-2
V: TRBV6-2/TRBV6-3
DNA: TGTGCCAGCAGCGATCGGGGGTCCCCTCTCCTCGGCTATGGCTACACCTTC
CDR3: CASSDRGSPLLGYGYTF

D: TRBD2
J: TRBJ2-1
V: TRBV6-2/TRBV6-3
DNA: TGTGCCAGCAGTTACTCCCTAGCGGGGACTACGACTACGGGCAATGAGCAGTTCTTC
CDR3: CASSYSLAGTTTTGNEQFF

D: TRBD1
J: TRBJ1-6
V: TRBV28
DNA: TGTGCTTCGACAGGGGATCATAATTCACCCCTCCACTTT
CDR3: CASTGDHNSPLHF

D: -
J: TRBJ2-2
V: TRBV11-2
DNA: TGTGCCAGCAGGCAACCGGGATCCCCCGACGGGGAGCTGTTTTTT
CDR3: CASRQPGSPDGELFF

D: TRBD1
J: TRBJ1-6
V: TRBV7-2
DNA: TGTGCCAGCAGGGGGACAGTTCTTCCCAGCTCCTATAATTCACCCCTCCACTTT
CDR3: CASRGTVLPSSYNSPLHF

D: TRBD2
J: TRBJ2-3
V: TRBV7-3
DNA: TGTGCCAGCAGCTTAAGCCCAGGACTAGCGGGGGGGACGGACACAGATACGCAGTATTTT
CDR3: CASSLSPGLAGGTDTDTQYF

D: -
J: TRBJ2-2
V: TRBV5-5
DNA: TGTGCCAGCAGCCTTACACATTACACCGGGGAGCTGTTTTTT
CDR3: CASSLTHYTGELFF

D: -
J: TRBJ1-5
V: TRBV28
DNA: TGTGCCAGCAGCCTCGCCGGGGGCGGACAGCCCCAGCATTTT
CDR3: CASSLAGGGQPQHF

D: TRBD1
J: TRBJ1-5
V: TRBV20-1
DNA: TGCAGTGCTAGTTTGGGACAGGGGAACGGGGGCAATCAGCCCCAGCATTTT
CDR3: CSASLGQGNGGNQPQHF

D: TRBD1
J: TRBJ1-5
V: TRBV2
DNA: TGTGCCAGCAGTGGGGGACAGAATTGGCCAAATAGCAATCAGCCCCAGCATTTT
CDR3: CASSGGQNWPNSNQPQHF

D: -
J: TRBJ2-3
V: TRBV12-3/TRBV12-4
DNA: TGTGCCAGCAGTCTCCAGGCGTCAGATACGCAGTATTTT
CDR3: CASSLQASDTQYF

D: TRBD2
J: TRBJ2-5
V: TRBV7-2
DNA: TGTGCCAGCAGATCTGGGACTAGCGGGCTCGAGACCCAGTACTTC
CDR3: CASRSGTSGLETQYF

D: TRBD1
J: TRBJ2-1
V: TRBV29-1
DNA: TGCAGCGTTCAGGGGGCGATCTACAATGAGCAGTTCTTC
CDR3: CSVQGAIYNEQFF

D: TRBD1
J: TRBJ2-3
V: TRBV6-5
DNA: TGTGCCAGCAGTTGGACAGGGATCACAGATACGCAGTATTTT
CDR3: CASSWTGITDTQYF

D: -
J: TRBJ1-6
V: TRBV6-6
DNA: TGTGCCAGCAGTTACACCAGGGATCAGACACCCCTCCACTTT
CDR3: CASSYTRDQTPLHF

D: -
J: TRBJ2-4
V: TRBV4-3
DNA: TGCGCCAGCAGCCACGGACAGCGCAAAAACATTCAGTACTTC
CDR3: CASSHGQRKNIQYF

D: -
J: TRBJ1-1
V: TRBV28
DNA: TGTGCCAGCAGTTTCACCGGTGGCAGGGATTACACTGAAGCTTTCTTT
CDR3: CASSFTGGRDYTEAFF

D: -
J: TRBJ1-1
V: TRBV29-1
DNA: TGCAGCGTTGAGAGGGGGGTAGAAGCTTTCTTT
CDR3: CSVERGVEAFF

D: -
J: TRBJ2-2
V: TRBV2
DNA: TGTGCCAGCAGTGACGGTGGGGGGGGCCCGAACACCGGGGAGCTGTTTTTT
CDR3: CASSDGGGGPNTGELFF

D: -
J: TRBJ1-2
V: TRBV28
DNA: TGTGCCAGCAGTGAATCCGGGGCCCAGGGTGGCTATGGCTACACCTTC
CDR3: CASSESGAQGGYGYTF

D: -
J: TRBJ1-1
V: TRBV6-1
DNA: TGTGCCAGCAGTGAAAGGAGGGGAGTTTTGGACACTGAAGCTTTCTTT
CDR3: CASSERRGVLDTEAFF